This T cell receptor beta chain was found in a study of PD-1 blockade in classical Hodgkin lymphoma (dated by TCRdb to 2019 to 2021). Turning to the overall study: Nivolumab dosing was 3 mg/kg intravenously every 2 weeks, continuing until either disease progression or unacceptable toxicity. A peripheral blood immune signature of response to PD-1 blockade in classical Hodgkin lymphoma was defined using TCR beta sequencing and CyTOF.

As to this clone: No cognate antigen has been identified for it. Base quality data are lacking; no much larger clone is found one base away.

V is cut by 1 base and J by 5 bases, and the space between the germline ends is 8 bases. The CDR3 starts with the cysteine, ends with the phenylalanine, and has 14 residues. Kept here is only the CDR3 DNA, which spans 42 bases and is read in frame from base 1. The germline V gene gives CDR1 as SGHTA and CDR2 as FQGTGA. Genomic DNA was extracted with the Qiagen DNeasy kit from unsorted PBMCs and from negatively selected CD4+ and CD8+ fractions. Amplification of TCR beta CDR3 regions was done by immunoSEQ multiplex PCR with primers that anneal to V and J segments. A synthetic immune receptor repertoire was used to minimize amplification bias, and any residual bias was removed computationally once sequencing was done. On the authors' methods: Custom Python scripts were used to quantify repertoire diversity as the Shannon entropy index. Unsorted, CD4+ and CD8+ repertoires were examined separately, except in combined analyses, for which CD4+ and CD8+ sequences were merged in silico. A clone was considered expanded if an increase in frequency of at least 2-fold after treatment relative to C1D1 was found, and a pseudocount of 0.5 was applied to clones undetected at baseline. Clones with 0 or 1 copy at C1D1 were classified as singleton clones, and clones with 2 or more copies were classified as non-singleton clones. Clones expanded in unsorted samples were labelled as CD4+, CD8+ or unknown by matching protein sequences in sorted samples from the same patient. Wilcoxon tests were applied to paired samples to test diversity changes from C1D1 to C4D1. This is the immuneACCESS table as TCRdb keeps it, with only in-frame sequences that have V and J called. A part of the clones is gone; compared with another copy, unresolved V genes explain less than half, and the rest is unexplained. The V and J calls and the clone size are those of that table, but D and trimming were determined from the DNA. The sample data list about 19,000 clones, and roughly 83% of these were observed just once. The ten largest account for 15% to 20% of the sample.

The study at large found these results: Baseline diversity similar to that of newly diagnosed patients was observed in trial patients achieving complete response, whereas significantly lower diversity was observed in partial responders and progressors. CD4+ but not CD8+ TCR diversity rose significantly by C4D1 (p=0.0027 vs p=0.16), most apparent in complete responders (p=0.02). Baseline TCR diversity was reported to be lower in newly diagnosed patients than in healthy donors, and even lower in relapsed/refractory patients. The study was limited to a single clinical trial cohort, and causes of repertoire differences, possibly disease activity or prior therapy, remained undefined. Patients starting nivolumab less than 1 year after ASCT had lower diversity and were excluded from later analyses to avoid confounding by immune reconstitution.

The time point label, read with the paper, signifies: cycle 2 day 1 (C2D1) of nivolumab. All trial patients had relapsed after autologous stem cell transplantation, with cohorts A, B and C differing in prior brentuximab vedotin exposure. The trial cohort included 45 to 65 patients with relapsed/refractory classical Hodgkin lymphoma, and each patient had a best overall response of complete response, partial response or progressive disease. Single-agent nivolumab was administered to trial patients in the multi-cohort phase II CheckMate 205 trial. An independent review committee assessed best overall response by applying the 2007 International Working Group response criteria. Trial PBMCs were obtained immediately prior to nivolumab initiation (C1D1) and on therapy at cycle 2 day 1 and cycle 4 day 1. Peripheral blood was collected in 8 mL Vacutainer Cell Preparation Tubes, from which PBMCs were isolated by centrifugation and then cryopreserved.

The TCR sequence derives from a human donor with classical Hodgkin lymphoma. The sequenced sample was peripheral blood mononuclear cells (PBMCs), obtained before the second cycle of nivolumab. Recombination linked TRBV7-3 to TRBJ2-2; no D gene call is confident. The CDR3 loop reads CASSLILGTGELFF. The bases are TGTGCCAGCAGCTTAATCCTGGGAACCGGGGAGCTGTTTTTT. The full variable domain, with segments outside the CDR3 supplied by the reference TRBV7-3 and TRBJ2-2 proteins, appears as GAGVSQTPSNKVTEKGKYVELRCDPISGHTALYWYRQSLGQGPEFLIYFQGTGAADDSGLPNDRFFAVRPEGSVSTLKIQRTERGDSAVYLCASSLILGTGELFFGEGSRLTVL.